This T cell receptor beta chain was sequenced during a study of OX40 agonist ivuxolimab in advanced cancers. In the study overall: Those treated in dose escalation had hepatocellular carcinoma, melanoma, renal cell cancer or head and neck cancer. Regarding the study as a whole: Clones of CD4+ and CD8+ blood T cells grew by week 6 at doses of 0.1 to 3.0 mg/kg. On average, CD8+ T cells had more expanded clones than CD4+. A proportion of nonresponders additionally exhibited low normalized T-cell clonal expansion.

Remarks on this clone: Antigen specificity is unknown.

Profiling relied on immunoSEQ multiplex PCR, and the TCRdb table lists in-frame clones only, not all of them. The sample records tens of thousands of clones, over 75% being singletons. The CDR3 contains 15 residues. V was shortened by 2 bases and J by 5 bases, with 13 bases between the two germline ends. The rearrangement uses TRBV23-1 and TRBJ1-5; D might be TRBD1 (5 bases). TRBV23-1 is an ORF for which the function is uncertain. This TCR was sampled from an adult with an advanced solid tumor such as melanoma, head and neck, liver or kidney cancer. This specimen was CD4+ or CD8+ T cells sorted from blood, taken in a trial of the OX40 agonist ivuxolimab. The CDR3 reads CASSQRRAHYQPQHF. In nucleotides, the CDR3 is TGCGCCAGCAGTCAACGCAGGGCGCATTATCAGCCCCAGCATTTT.